This T cell receptor beta chain emerged from a study of cytomegalovirus exposure and HLA in healthy donors. Use of 60 Vbeta and 13 Jbeta primers characterized the PCR. Clones were sequenced by immunoSEQ multiplex PCR, and TCRdb holds only the in-frame ones, with some missing. This table has around 90,000 clones, 55% to 65% appearing once. This receptor was identified in a human donor in good health. The sample was PBMCs.

CDR3 DNA: TGTGCCAGTAGTATCTCCGTACTAGCGGGGGGGTGGAGCTCCTACAATGAGCAGTTCTTC. Protein product: CASSISVLAGGWSSYNEQFF. The genes are TRBV19 and TRBJ2-1; 13 nucleotides agree with TRBD2. The germline gives CDR1 LNHDA, CDR2 SQIVND (reference sequence). Trimming took 3 bases from V and 0 from J; bases not matched to a gene: 11. CDR3 size: 20 residues. The variable domain in full, with the rest retrieved from reference TRBV19 and TRBJ2-1, is DGGITQSPKYLFRKEGQNVTLSCEQNLNHDAMYWYRQDPGQGLRLIYYSQIVNDFQKGDIAEGYSVSREKKESFPLTVTSAQKNPTAFYLCASSISVLAGGWSSYNEQFFGPGTRLTVL.